This T cell receptor (beta chain) was observed in a study of blood T cell repertoires in COVID-19. Germline V gene lookup returns CDR1 SGHRS and CDR2 YFSETQ. Trimming removed 4 bases from V and 5 bases from J; junction bases left unmatched: 4. The CDR3 has 15 amino acids. Repertoires were generated with immunoSEQ multiplex PCR, while TCRdb's copy carries only in-frame clones and drops some. The repertoire includes approximately 250,000 clones, roughly nine tenths of them detected once, and over 8% sits in the top ten. This sequence joins TRBV5-1 and TRBJ2-3, with TRBD2 matching over 13 bases. Sequencing was performed on peripheral blood. This receptor was obtained from a middle-aged man with active or convalescent COVID-19. This CDR3 reads CASSQGLAGIDTQYF. For the CDR3, the DNA is TGCGCCAGCAGCCAGGGACTAGCGGGGATAGATACGCAGTATTTT.